This T cell receptor (beta chain) stems from a study of post-analysis software for immune sequencing data. The TCR beta cDNA libraries contained unique molecular identifiers. TCRdb redid the calling of the PCR reads with MiXCR, one entry per CDR3 protein. This table has fewer than 900,000 distinct CDR3 sequences, about half appearing once. In the case of this clonotype: Antigen specificity is unknown.

Overall study results and limits: About 5 TRBV segments, including TRBV5-6, TRBV5-1 and TRBV20-1, were more frequent in patients than controls.

V lost 5 bases and J 2 bases, leaving 12 bases between the germline ends. Germline CDR1 and CDR2: SGHTA and FQGNSA. The CDR3 sequence is 15 residues long. The receptor's source is a girl aged 10 to 17 with multiple sclerosis. What was sequenced was blood. The chain employs TRBV7-2 and TRBJ2-2, with D possibly being TRBD1 (6 bases). This CDR3 reads CASSLFRGNTGELFF. In nucleotides, the CDR3 is TGTGCCAGCAGCCTATTCAGGGGTAACACCGGGGAGCTGTTTTTT.